The clone carrying this T cell receptor (beta chain) has a handful of counts. During its preparation, the TCRbeta library received unique molecular identifiers. TCRdb re-analysed the PCR reads in MiXCR, keeping a single row per CDR3 protein. The sample records about 540,000 distinct CDR3 sequences, 15% to 20% being singletons. This sample is drawn from a study of T-cell reconstitution after alpha-beta-depleted transplantation in children. The trim removed 4 bases at V and 2 bases at J, leaving 8 bases unmatched. This CDR3 is built from 16 residues. Germline V CDR1 and CDR2: MGHRA, YSYEKL. The chain joins TRBV4-1 to TRBJ2-7, with 10 bases that match TRBD1. The material sequenced was PBMCs from the stem cell graft donor, taken from the stem cell graft. The sequence was collected from a human donor who donated a stem cell graft to a child with acute lymphoblastic leukemia. Here the CDR3 reads CASSRNRDRGTYEQYF. The DNA of the CDR3 is TGCGCCAGCAGCCGCAACCGGGACAGGGGAACCTACGAGCAGTACTTC.